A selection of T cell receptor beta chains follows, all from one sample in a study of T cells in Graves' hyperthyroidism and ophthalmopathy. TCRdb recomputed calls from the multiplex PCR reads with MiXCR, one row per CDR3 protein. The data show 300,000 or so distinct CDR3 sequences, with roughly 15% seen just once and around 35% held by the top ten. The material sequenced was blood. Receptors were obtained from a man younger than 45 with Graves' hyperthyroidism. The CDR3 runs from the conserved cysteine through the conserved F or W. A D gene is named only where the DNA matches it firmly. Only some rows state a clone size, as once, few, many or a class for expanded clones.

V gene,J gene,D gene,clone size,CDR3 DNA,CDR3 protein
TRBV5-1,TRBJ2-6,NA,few,TGCGCCAGCAGCGCCGCTTCTGGGGCCAACGTCCTGACTTTC,CASSAASGANVLTF
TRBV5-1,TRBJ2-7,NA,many,TGCGCCAGCAGCTTAAGGGCCGGGACTGGGACCTACGAGCAGTACTTC,CASSLRAGTGTYEQYF
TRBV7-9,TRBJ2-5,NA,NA,TGTGCCAGCAGGGGAACACCCTCCCAAGAGACCCAGTACTTC,CASRGTPSQETQYF
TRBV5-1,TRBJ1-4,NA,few,TGCGCCAGCAGCCTACAGGGAAATGAAAAACTGTTTTTT,CASSLQGNEKLFF
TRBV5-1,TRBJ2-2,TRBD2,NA,TGCGCCAGCAGCTTGGACCTAGCGGGAGCGAACACCGGGGAGCTGTTTTTT,CASSLDLAGANTGELFF
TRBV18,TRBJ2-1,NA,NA,TGTGCCAGCTCACCACCGGGCAGGGGAATCGGGAATGAGCAGTTCTTC,CASSPPGRGIGNEQFF
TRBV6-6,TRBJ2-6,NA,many,TGTGCCAGCAGTTACGAAGGTCTCTCTGGGGCCAACGTCCTGACTTTC,CASSYEGLSGANVLTF
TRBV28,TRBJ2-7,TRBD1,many,TGTGCCAGCAGTTTCATGGGACAGGCTGGCCACGAGCAGTACTTC,CASSFMGQAGHEQYF
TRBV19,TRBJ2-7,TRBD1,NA,TGTGCCAGTAGTCGACAGGGGGGTCGCTACGAGCAGTACTTC,CASSRQGGRYEQYF
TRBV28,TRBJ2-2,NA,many,TGTGCCAGCAGTCTCGGTCGGCCCGGGGAGCTGTTTTTT,CASSLGRPGELFF
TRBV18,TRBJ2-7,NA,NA,TGTGCCAGCTCACCTCAGGGTCTCGAGCAGTACTTC,CASSPQGLEQYF
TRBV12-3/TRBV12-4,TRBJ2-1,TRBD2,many,TGTGCCAGCAGAGGGGGACTAGCGGGGTACAATGAGCAGTTCTTC,CASRGGLAGYNEQFF
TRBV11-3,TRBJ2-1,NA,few,TGTGCCAGCAGCTTAACCTCGGGACACTCCTACAATGAGCAGTTCTTC,CASSLTSGHSYNEQFF
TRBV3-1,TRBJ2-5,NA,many,TGTGCCAGCAGCCAGCCCCCGGTCTCTGAGACCCAGTACTTC,CASSQPPVSETQYF
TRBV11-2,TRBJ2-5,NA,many,TGTGCCAGCAGCTTAGGAAGGGGGAATCGGGCGACAGAGACCCAGTACTTC,CASSLGRGNRATETQYF
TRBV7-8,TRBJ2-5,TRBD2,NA,TGTGCCAGCGCCCCCGGGACTAGCGGGACTGGGACCCAGTACTTC,CASAPGTSGTGTQYF
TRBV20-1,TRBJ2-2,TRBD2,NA,TGCAGTGCTACAGGCGGGGGGAACACCGGGGAGCTGTTTTTT,CSATGGGNTGELFF
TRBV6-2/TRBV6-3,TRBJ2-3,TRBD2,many,TGTGCCAGCTCTACCAGGACTAGAGATACGCAGTATTTT,CASSTRTRDTQYF
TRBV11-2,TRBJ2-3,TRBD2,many,TGTGCCAGCAGTGCGGCGGGAGGGGCGGATACGCAGTATTTT,CASSAAGGADTQYF
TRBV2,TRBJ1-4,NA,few,TGTGCCAGCAGTGAAGGTCCGGGTTCTAATGAAAAACTGTTTTTT,CASSEGPGSNEKLFF
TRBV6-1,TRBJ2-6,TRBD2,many,TGTGCCAGCAAGGGACTAGAGACTGGGGCCAACGTCCTGACTTTC,CASKGLETGANVLTF
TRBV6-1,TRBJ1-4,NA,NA,TGTGCCAGCAAAGGAGGTACAACTAATGAAAAACTGTTTTTT,CASKGGTTNEKLFF